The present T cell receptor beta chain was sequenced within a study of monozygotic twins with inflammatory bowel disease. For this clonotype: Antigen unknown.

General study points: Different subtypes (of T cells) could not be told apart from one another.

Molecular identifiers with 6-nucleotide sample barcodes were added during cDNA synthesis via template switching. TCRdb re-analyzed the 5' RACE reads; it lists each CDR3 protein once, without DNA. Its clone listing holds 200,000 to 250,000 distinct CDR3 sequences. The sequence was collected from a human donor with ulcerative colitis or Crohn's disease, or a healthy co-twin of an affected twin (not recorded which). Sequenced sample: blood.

The CDR3 sequence: CASSQHLSQPQHF. This sequence joins TRBV3-1 and TRBJ1-5. The CDR3 covers 13 residues. Germline assignment: CDR1 LGHDT and CDR2 YNNKEL (reference sequence).